This paragraph covers one T cell receptor beta chain sequence. What it binds is unknown. CDR1 is SGHVS and CDR2 is FNYEAQ in the germline V gene. This CDR3 spans 16 amino acids. The junction had 8 bases not matched to a gene; V was cut back by 5 bases and J by 3 bases. This record comes from a study of blood T cells in healthy people across ages. Through a sample-barcoded 5' primer and a J-beta primer mix, a second PCR was run for roughly 7 to 11 cycles. With 12 random nucleotides, a template-switch adaptor tagged each individual cDNA molecule. Each CDR3 protein gets one entry after TCRdb re-called the 5' RACE reads with MiXCR. The data contain about 1.8 million distinct CDR3 sequences, roughly 50% of them singletons. The individuals who served as donors were healthy Caucasians living in Russia, aged roughly 6 to 90. Staff drew around 10 milliliters of peripheral blood from each donor. Study outcomes and limitations: A greater number of naive CD4+ cells and higher diversity distinguished long-lived donors from aged donors.

The source material was blood. This TCR was sampled from a woman aged 40 to 49 in good health. The chain joins TRBV7-6 to TRBJ1-4; 8 nucleotides line up with TRBD1. This CDR3 is CASSTAQGAANEKLFF. In DNA, the CDR3 is TGTGCCAGCAGCACGGCGCAGGGGGCGGCTAATGAAAAACTGTTTTTT.